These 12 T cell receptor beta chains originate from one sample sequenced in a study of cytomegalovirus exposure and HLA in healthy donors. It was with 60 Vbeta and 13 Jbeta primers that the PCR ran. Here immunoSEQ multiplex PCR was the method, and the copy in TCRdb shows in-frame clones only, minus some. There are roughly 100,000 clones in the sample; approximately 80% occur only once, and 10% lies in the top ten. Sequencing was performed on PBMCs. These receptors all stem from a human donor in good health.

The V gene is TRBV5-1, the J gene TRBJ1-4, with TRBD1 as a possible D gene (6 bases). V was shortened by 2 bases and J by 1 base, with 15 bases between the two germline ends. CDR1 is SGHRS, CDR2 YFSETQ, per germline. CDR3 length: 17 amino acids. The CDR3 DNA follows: TGCGCCAGCAGCTTCGGGCAGGGGACCGGAACTAATGAAAAACTGTTTTTT. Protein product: CASSFGQGTGTNEKLFF.

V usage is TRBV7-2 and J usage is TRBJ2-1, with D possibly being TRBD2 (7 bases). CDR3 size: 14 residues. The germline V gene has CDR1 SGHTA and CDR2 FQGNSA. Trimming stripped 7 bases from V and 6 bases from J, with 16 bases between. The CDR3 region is CASMGGGRGNEQFF. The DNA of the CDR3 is TGTGCCAGCATGGGCGGGGGCCGGGGCAATGAGCAGTTCTTC.

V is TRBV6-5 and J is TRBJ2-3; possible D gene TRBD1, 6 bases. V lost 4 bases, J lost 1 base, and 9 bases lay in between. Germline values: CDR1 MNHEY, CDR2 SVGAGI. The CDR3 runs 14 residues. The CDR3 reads CASSSRQGTDTQYF. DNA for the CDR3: TGTGCCAGCAGTTCGCGACAGGGCACAGATACGCAGTATTTT.

The CDR3 sequence: CASSPRRGEQYF. The CDR3 bases are TGTGCCAGCAGCCCCCGCAGGGGCGAGCAGTACTTC. The chain uses TRBV9 and TRBJ2-7; a weak D match, TRBD1 (6 bases). Germline CDR1 is SGDLS and CDR2 is YYNGEE. Trimming removed 4 bases at V and 6 bases at J, with 11 bases between. The CDR3 covers 12 residues.

The CDR3, as DNA: TGTGCCAGCAGTCCCGGGACTTCGCGTGGCTACACCTTC. Its translation is CASSPGTSRGYTF. V usage is TRBV27 and J usage is TRBJ1-2; TRBD1 is a possible D gene (5 bases). This CDR3 is 13 amino acids long. Per the germline V gene, CDR1 is MNHEY and CDR2 is SMNVEV (reference sequence). Trimming took off 5 bases at V and 7 bases at J, with 14 bases between the two ends.

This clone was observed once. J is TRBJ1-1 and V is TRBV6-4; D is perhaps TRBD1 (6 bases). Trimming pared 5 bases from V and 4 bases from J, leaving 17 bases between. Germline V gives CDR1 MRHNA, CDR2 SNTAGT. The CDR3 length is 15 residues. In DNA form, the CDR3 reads TGTGCCAGCAGTCCCAAAACAGGGTGGAGCACTGAAGCTTTCTTT. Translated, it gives CASSPKTGWSTEAFF.

The CDR3 spells CASSKTATYEQYF. The CDR3 region has the DNA TGCGCCAGCAGCAAGACAGCAACCTACGAGCAGTACTTC. The chain combines TRBV5-1 with TRBJ2-7; possible D gene TRBD1, 5 bases. V dropped 4 bases and J dropped 2 bases, with 10 bases sitting between them. CDR1 and CDR2 (germline): SGHRS, YFSETQ. The CDR3 spans 13 residues.

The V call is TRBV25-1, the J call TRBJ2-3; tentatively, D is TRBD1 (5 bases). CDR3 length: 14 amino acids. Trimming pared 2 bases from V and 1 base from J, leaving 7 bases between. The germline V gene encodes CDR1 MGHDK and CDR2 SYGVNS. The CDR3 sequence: CASSEVGRTDTQYF. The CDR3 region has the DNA TGTGCCAGCAGTGAAGTGGGGCGCACAGATACGCAGTATTTT.

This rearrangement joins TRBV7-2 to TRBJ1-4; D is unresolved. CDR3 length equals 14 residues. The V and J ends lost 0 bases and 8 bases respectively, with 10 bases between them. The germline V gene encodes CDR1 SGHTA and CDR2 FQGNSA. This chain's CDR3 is CASSLAGVREKLFF. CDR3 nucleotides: TGTGCCAGCAGCTTAGCCGGGGTCAGAGAAAAACTGTTTTTT.

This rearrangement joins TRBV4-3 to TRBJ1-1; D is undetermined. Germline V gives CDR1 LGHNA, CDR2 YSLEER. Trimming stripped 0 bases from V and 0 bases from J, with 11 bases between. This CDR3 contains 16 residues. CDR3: CASSQDTRNLNTEAFF. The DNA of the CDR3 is TGCGCCAGCAGCCAAGATACCAGGAATTTGAACACTGAAGCTTTCTTT.

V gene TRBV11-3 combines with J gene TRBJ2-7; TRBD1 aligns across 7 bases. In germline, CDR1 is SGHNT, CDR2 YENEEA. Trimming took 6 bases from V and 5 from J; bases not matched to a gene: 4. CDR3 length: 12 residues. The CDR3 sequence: CASSSTGDEQYF. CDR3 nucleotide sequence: TGTGCCAGCAGTTCAACAGGGGACGAGCAGTACTTC. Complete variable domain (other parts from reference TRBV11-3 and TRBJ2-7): EAGVVQSPRYKIIEKKQPVAFWCNPISGHNTLYWYLQNLGQGPELLIRYENEEAVDDSQLPKDRFSAERLKGVDSTLKIQPAELGDSAVYLCASSSTGDEQYFGPGTRLTVT.

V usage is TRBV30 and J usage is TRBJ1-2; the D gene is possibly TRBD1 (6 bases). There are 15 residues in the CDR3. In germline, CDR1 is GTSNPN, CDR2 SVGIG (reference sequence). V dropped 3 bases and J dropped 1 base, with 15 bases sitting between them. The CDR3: CAWRQGPLNNYGYTF. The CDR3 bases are TGTGCCTGGAGACAGGGACCCCTTAATAACTATGGCTACACCTTC.